This T cell receptor beta chain was documented in a study of tumour-infiltrating T cells in Burkitt lymphoma. Background on the study: Survival, overall and progression-free, tracked with productive clonality.

Some clones are missing from TCRdb's copy, which holds only in-frame ones; the method was immunoSEQ multiplex PCR. The sample contains 11,000 to 15,000 clones, approximately 83% of which appear only once. V dropped 5 bases and J dropped 3 bases, with 17 bases sitting between them. The CDR3 sequence is 15 residues long. Per the germline V gene, CDR1 is LNHDA and CDR2 is SQIVND (reference sequence). Material: tumor tissue. The chain is built from TRBV19 and TRBJ2-7, with a weak D call TRBD2 (6 bases). This receptor was identified in a human donor with diffuse large B-cell lymphoma. The CDR3 sequence: CASSPAARGLYEQYF. In DNA form, the CDR3 reads TGTGCCAGTAGTCCGGCGGCGCGGGGACTCTACGAGCAGTACTTC.